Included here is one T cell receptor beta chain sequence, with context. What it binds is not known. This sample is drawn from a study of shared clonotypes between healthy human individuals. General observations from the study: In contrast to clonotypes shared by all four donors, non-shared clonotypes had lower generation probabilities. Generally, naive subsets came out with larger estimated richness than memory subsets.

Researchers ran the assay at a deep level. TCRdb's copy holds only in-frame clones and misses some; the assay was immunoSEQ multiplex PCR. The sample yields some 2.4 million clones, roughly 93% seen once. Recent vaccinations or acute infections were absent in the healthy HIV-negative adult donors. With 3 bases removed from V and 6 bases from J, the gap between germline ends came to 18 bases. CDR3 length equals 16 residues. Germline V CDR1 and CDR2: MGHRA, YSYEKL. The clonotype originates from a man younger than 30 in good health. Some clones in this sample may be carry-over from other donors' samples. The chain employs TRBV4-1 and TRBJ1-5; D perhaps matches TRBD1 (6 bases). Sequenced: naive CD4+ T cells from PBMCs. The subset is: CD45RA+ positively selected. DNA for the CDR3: TGCGCCAGCAGCCATGTTTATCCGGGGGCGGCTCAGCCCCAGCATTTT. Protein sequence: CASSHVYPGAAQPQHF.